These 5 T cell receptor beta chains originate from one sample sequenced in a study of OX40 agonist ivuxolimab in advanced cancers. Sequenced by immunoSEQ multiplex PCR; TCRdb stores in-frame clones only, minus some. The table shows about 68,000 clones, with 80% to 95% occurring only once. Sequenced here: CD4+ or CD8+ T cells sorted from blood, sampled in a trial of the OX40 agonist ivuxolimab. The receptors here all came from an adult with an advanced solid tumor such as melanoma, head and neck, liver or kidney cancer.

The chain links TRBV11-2 to TRBJ1-1; D is possibly TRBD1 (6 bases). Germline CDR1 and CDR2: SGHAT and FQNNGV. CDR3 size: 14 residues. The germline V and J ends were trimmed by 1 base and 5 bases, with 11 bases remaining between them. CDR3 in DNA: TGTGCCAGCAGCTTAGCAAGGGGGAGAACTGAAGCTTTCTTT. This encodes CASSLARGRTEAFF.

The rearrangement joins TRBV15 to TRBJ1-6; 10 nucleotides line up with TRBD1. This CDR3 is built from 15 residues. Trimming at V came to 5 bases and at J to 9 bases, leaving 7 bases not matched to a gene. CDR1 and CDR2 from the germline V gene are LNHNV and YYDKDF (reference sequence). The CDR3 DNA reads TGTGCCACCAGCGGCCGACAGGGGGCGAGTTCACCCCTCCACTTT. Its translation: CATSGRQGASSPLHF.

V is TRBV18 and J is TRBJ2-5; D not resolved. The CDR3 covers 13 residues. CDR1 and CDR2 (germline): KGHSH, LQKENI. V lost 3 bases and J lost 1, with 6 bases in between. The CDR3 DNA reads TGTGCCAGCTCACCTGCACTCCAAGAGACCCAGTACTTC. This sequence encodes CASSPALQETQYF.

The chain is built from TRBV5-1 and TRBJ1-3; D might be TRBD1 (6 bases). V was trimmed by 2 bases and J by 0 bases, leaving 18 bases between them. There are 18 residues in the CDR3. The germline gives CDR1 SGHRS, CDR2 YFSETQ. DNA for the CDR3: TGCGCCAGCAGCTTTTCCCCACCCGGGGGCTCCTCTGGAAACACCATATATTTT. This codes for CASSFSPPGGSSGNTIYF.

The chain has TRBV19 and TRBJ2-3, with D perhaps TRBD1 (5 bases). Trimming left V 0 bases short and J 8 bases short, with 24 bases between. Germline V gives CDR1 LNHDA, CDR2 SQIVND (reference sequence). This CDR3 spans 18 amino acids. The CDR3 coding sequence is TGTGCCAGTAGTATAGAAGACAGAGAAGCACAGTATCCAGTTACGCAGTATTTT. Protein product: CASSIEDREAQYPVTQYF.